The clone carrying this T cell receptor beta chain was counted ten times or more. This specimen comes from a study of blood T cell repertoires in COVID-19. Study background: PBMCs, B-cell-depleted T cells, or T cells provided the cDNA or gDNA that made up the material.

The CDR3 loop spans 17 amino acids. Germline CDR1 SGHDT, CDR2 YYEEEE. Trimming took 8 bases from V and 3 from J; bases not matched to a gene: 15. Under the authors' procedure: Amplification of reference gene primers provided the estimated nucleated cell counts. Sequencing used immunoSEQ multiplex PCR; TCRdb keeps in-frame clones, though not all of them. The D gene and trimming were derived from the DNA, and the V and J assignments and clone size from that table. The sample shows about 150,000 clones, roughly 76% of them seen only once. The genes are TRBV5-6 and TRBJ1-1; TRBD1 aligns across 11 bases. Material for sequencing was peripheral blood. The receptor comes from a human donor with acute or convalescent COVID-19. The donor label of this sample is uncertain. The CDR3 is CASSNPDRGLLDTEAFF. In DNA form, the CDR3 reads TGTGCCAGTTCCAACCCGGACAGGGGGCTTTTGGACACTGAAGCTTTCTTT.